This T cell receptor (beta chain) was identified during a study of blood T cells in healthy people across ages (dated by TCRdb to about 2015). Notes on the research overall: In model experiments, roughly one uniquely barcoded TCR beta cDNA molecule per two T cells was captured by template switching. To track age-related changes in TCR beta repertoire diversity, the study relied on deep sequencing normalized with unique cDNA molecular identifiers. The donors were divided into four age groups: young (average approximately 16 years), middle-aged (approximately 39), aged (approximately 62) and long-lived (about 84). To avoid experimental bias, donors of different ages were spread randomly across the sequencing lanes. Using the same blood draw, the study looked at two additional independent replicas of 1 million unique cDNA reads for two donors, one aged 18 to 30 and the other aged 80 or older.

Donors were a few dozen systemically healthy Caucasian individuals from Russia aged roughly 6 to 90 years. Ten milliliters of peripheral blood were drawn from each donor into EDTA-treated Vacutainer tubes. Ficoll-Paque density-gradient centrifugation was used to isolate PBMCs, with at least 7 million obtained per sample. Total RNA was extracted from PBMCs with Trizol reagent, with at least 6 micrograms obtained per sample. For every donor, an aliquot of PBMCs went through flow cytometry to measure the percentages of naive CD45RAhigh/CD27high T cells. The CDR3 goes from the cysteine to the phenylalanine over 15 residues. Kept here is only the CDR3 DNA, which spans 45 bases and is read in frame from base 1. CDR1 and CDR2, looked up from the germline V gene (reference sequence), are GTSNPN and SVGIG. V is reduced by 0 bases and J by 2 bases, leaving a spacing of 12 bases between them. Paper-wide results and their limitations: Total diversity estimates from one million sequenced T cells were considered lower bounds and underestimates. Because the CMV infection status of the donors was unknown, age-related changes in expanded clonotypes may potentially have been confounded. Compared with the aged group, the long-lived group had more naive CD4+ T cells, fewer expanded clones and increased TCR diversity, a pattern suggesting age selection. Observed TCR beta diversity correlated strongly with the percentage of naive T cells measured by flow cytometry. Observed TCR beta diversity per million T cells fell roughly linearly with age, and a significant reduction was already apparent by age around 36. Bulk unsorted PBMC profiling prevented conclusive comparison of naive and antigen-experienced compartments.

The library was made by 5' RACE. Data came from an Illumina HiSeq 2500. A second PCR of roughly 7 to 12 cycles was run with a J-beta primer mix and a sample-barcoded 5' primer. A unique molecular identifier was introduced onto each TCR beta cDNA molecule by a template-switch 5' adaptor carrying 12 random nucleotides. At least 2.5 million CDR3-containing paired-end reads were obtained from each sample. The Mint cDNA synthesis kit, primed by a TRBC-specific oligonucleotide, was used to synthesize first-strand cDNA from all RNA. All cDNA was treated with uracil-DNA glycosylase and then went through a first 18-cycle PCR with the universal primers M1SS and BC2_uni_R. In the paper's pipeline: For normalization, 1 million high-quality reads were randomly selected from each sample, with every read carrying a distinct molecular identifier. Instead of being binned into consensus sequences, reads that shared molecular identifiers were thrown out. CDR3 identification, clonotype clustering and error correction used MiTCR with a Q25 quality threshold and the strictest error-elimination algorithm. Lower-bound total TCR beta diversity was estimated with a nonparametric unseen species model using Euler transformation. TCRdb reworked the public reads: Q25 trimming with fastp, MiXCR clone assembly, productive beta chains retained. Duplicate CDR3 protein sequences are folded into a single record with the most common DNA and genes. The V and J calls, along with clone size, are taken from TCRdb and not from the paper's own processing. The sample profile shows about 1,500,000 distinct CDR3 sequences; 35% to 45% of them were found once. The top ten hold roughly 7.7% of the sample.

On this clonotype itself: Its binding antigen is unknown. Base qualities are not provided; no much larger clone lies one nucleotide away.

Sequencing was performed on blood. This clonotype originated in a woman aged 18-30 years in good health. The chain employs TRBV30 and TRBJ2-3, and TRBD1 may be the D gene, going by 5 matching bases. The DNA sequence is TGTGCCTGGAGTGTAACAGGCGGATACACAGATACGCAGTATTTT. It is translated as CAWSVTGGYTDTQYF.